These 24 T cell receptor beta chains came from one sample sequenced in a study of blood T cells in healthy people across ages. The second PCR ran about 6 to 12 cycles with a sample-barcoded 5' primer and J-beta primers. One entry per CDR3 protein results from TCRdb running MiXCR on the 5' RACE reads. The sample shows roughly 830,000 distinct CDR3 sequences, about 62% of them seen only once. The sequenced material came from blood. Source of these receptors: a man younger than 45 in good health.

The chain employs TRBV27 and TRBJ2-1, with D perhaps matching TRBD2 (6 bases). Germline V gene data show CDR1 as MNHEY and CDR2 as SMNVEV (reference sequence). The CDR3 is 13 amino acids. V lost 10 bases to trimming and J lost 9 bases, with 19 bases between them. CDR3 residues: CATGAIAAREQFF. CDR3 DNA sequence: TGTGCCACCGGGGCCATAGCGGCCCGTGAGCAGTTCTTC.

This clonotype has just a few counts. The rearrangement joins TRBV10-3 to TRBJ2-2; 7 bases are shared with TRBD1. The germline V gene encodes CDR1 ENHRY and CDR2 SYGVKD. J gave up 0 bases and V 11 bases, and 9 bases lay outside the gene matches. The CDR3 runs 15 residues. CDR3 loop: CAHMRGPSNTGELFF. Here the CDR3 DNA reads TGTGCCCATATGAGGGGGCCCTCGAACACCGGGGAGCTGTTTTTT.

This clonotype was picked up a small number of times. V is TRBV20-1 and J is TRBJ2-1, with a tentative D call TRBD1 (5 bases). CDR3 length: 15 residues. The germline V gene encodes CDR1 DFQATT and CDR2 SNEGSKA (reference sequence). The ends were cut back, 2 bases at V and 3 bases at J, with 14 bases in the middle. CDR3 nucleotides: TGCAGTGCTAGATCTGGAGCAGGGATCTACAATGAGCAGTTCTTC. It encodes CSARSGAGIYNEQFF.

This sequence joins TRBV6-5 and TRBJ1-2, with a tentative D call TRBD1 (5 bases). V was pared by 0 bases and J by 5 bases, with 22 bases between. The CDR3 has 18 residues. Per germline, CDR1 MNHEY and CDR2 SVGAGI. The CDR3 nucleotides read TGTGCCAGCAGTTACTCGGGCATCACCGAGGGGACCCCTTATGGCTACACCTTC. Encoded protein: CASSYSGITEGTPYGYTF.

This sequence joins TRBV6-5 and TRBJ2-1, with D possibly TRBD2 on 7 matching bases. The V and J ends lost 2 bases and 7 bases respectively, with 15 bases between them. The V gene's germline CDR1 is MNHEY and CDR2 SVGAGI. This CDR3 is built from 15 residues. CDR3: CASSYGGGAGNEQFF. In DNA, the CDR3 is TGTGCCAGCAGTTACGGGGGGGGGGCTGGAAATGAGCAGTTCTTC.

This chain joins TRBV9 and TRBJ2-5; weak D call: TRBD2 (5 bases). The germline V gene has CDR1 SGDLS and CDR2 YYNGEE. V shed 0 bases and J shed 3 bases, with 6 bases lying between them. This CDR3 contains 13 residues. The CDR3 sequence: CASSVAGEETQYF. Here the CDR3 DNA reads TGTGCCAGCAGCGTAGCCGGGGAAGAGACCCAGTACTTC.

This chain joins TRBV5-1 and TRBJ1-1, with D uncertain. Germline V gives CDR1 SGHRS, CDR2 YFSETQ. The CDR3 contains 12 residues. Trimming took 0 bases from V and 10 from J, leaving 10 bases between them. The CDR3 DNA is TGCGCCAGCAGCTTGGGTCGGGCGGGAGCTTTCTTT. Its protein is CASSLGRAGAFF.

This sequence joins TRBV20-1 and TRBJ2-7; TRBD2 aligns across 10 bases. The junction had 12 bases not matched to a gene; V was cut back by 3 bases and J by 7 bases. This CDR3 is 15 amino acids long. CDR1 and CDR2 (germline): DFQATT, SNEGSKA (reference sequence). The CDR3: CSASRRTSGTDEQYF. The CDR3 DNA sequence: TGCAGTGCTAGCCGGAGGACTAGCGGAACCGATGAGCAGTACTTC.

V gene TRBV15 combines with J gene TRBJ2-4; D is uncertain. The J call may be wrong; the DNA end is better matched by TRBJ2-7. The germline CDR1 and CDR2 sequences are LNHNV and YYDKDF (reference sequence). The length of the CDR3 is 15 residues. CDR3 sequence (DNA): TGTGCCACCAGCAGAGGCGCAGATCTCTCCTACGAGCAGTACTTC. Protein: CATSRGADLSYEQYF.

In nucleotides, the CDR3 is TGTGCCAGTACCAGGGGGGCCGGTCTCGAGCAGTACTTC. This encodes CASTRGAGLEQYF. The rearrangement joins TRBV6-5 to TRBJ2-7, with D possibly matching TRBD1 (7 bases). V was cut by 9 bases and J by 6 bases, with 18 bases left in between. This CDR3 spans 13 amino acids. Germline CDR1 and CDR2: MNHEY and SVGAGI.

This clonotype was counted only a few times. V is TRBV29-1 and J is TRBJ2-7, with D possibly being TRBD2 (5 bases). V was pared by 3 bases and J by 2 bases, with 8 bases between. The CDR3 has 12 amino acids. Looked up from germline, CDR1 is SQVTM and CDR2 is ANQGSEA. The CDR3 spells CSVDEGPYEQYF. The CDR3 nucleotides are TGCAGCGTTGATGAGGGTCCCTACGAGCAGTACTTC.

This clonotype was recorded a few times. This chain links TRBV20-1 with TRBJ2-3; D not resolved. The CDR3 totals 13 residues. V shed 6 bases and J shed 8 bases, with 18 bases lying between them. Germline CDR1 DFQATT, CDR2 SNEGSKA (reference sequence). CDR3 in amino acids: CSAPDRLGLTQYF. CDR3 DNA: TGCAGTGCCCCGGACCGCCTAGGCCTTACGCAGTATTTT.

The chain is built from TRBV12-3 or TRBV12-4 and TRBJ1-4, with D perhaps TRBD1 (5 bases). CDR3 length: 15 amino acids. V lost 6 bases, J lost 7 bases, and 18 bases lay in between. The DNA of the CDR3 is TGTGCCAGCAGCCTGAGAGGGACCGCGTGTGAAAAACTGTTTTTT. Encoded protein: CASSLRGTACEKLFF.

This chain uses TRBV6-2 or TRBV6-3 with TRBJ2-1; no reliable D call. The CDR3 is made up of 13 amino acids. Per germline, CDR1 MNHEY and CDR2 SVGEGT. With 6 bases removed from V and 7 bases from J, the gap between germline ends came to 13 bases. Here the CDR3 reads CASSPQWKNEQFF. Here the CDR3 DNA reads TGTGCCAGCAGCCCCCAGTGGAAGAATGAGCAGTTCTTC.

The rearrangement uses TRBV21-1 and TRBJ2-4; TRBD1 is taken as the D call from the table, unchecked against the DNA. The J call is in doubt because the DNA end fits TRBJ2-7 better. TRBV21-1 is reported as a pseudogene. CDR3 size: 13 residues. CDR3 residues: CARQLQGLYEQYF. The CDR3 DNA sequence: TGTGCCAGACAATTACAGGGTCTGTACGAGCAGTACTTC.

This clonotype was seen only once. The chain uses TRBV7-2 and TRBJ2-3; D is ambiguous. The CDR3 totals 13 residues. With 5 bases removed from V and 6 bases from J, the gap between germline ends came to 12 bases. The germline V gene encodes CDR1 SGHTA and CDR2 FQGNSA. CDR3 sequence reads: CASSVGEPDTQYF. The CDR3 DNA reads as TGTGCCAGCAGCGTAGGTGAACCGGATACGCAGTATTTT.

The chain couples TRBV27 to TRBJ2-7; TRBD2 agrees at 12 bases. Germline V gene lookup returns CDR1 MNHEY and CDR2 SMNVEV (reference sequence). CDR3 size: 15 residues. The V gene end was trimmed by 5 bases and the J gene end by 3 bases; junction bases not matched to a gene: 5. The CDR3 nucleotides are TGTGCCAGCAGTGGGCTAGCGGGGGGGAACTACGAGCAGTACTTC. Protein product: CASSGLAGGNYEQYF.

This sequence joins TRBV28 and TRBJ2-1; 10 bases agree with TRBD2. The V gene end was trimmed by 3 bases and the J gene end by 6 bases; junction bases not matched to a gene: 11. Germline V gene data show CDR1 as MDHEN and CDR2 as SYDVKM. The CDR3 runs 17 residues. CDR3: CASSLPSGGPKGNEQFF. CDR3 DNA: TGTGCCAGCAGTTTGCCTAGCGGGGGCCCTAAGGGCAATGAGCAGTTCTTC.

This chain joins TRBV3-1 and TRBJ2-4, with 8 bases fitting TRBD2. CDR3 length equals 13 residues. The V segment lost 0 bases and the J segment 11 bases; nucleotides outside the gene matches: 3. Germline V CDR1 and CDR2: LGHDT, YNNKEL (reference sequence). Here the CDR3 DNA reads TGTGCCAGCAGCCAAGATCGGGGGGGACTTCAGTACTTC. It codes for CASSQDRGGLQYF.

This clonotype was counted between two and nine times. V is TRBV4-3 and J is TRBJ2-4, with TRBD2 matching over 12 bases. The junction had 9 bases not matched to a gene; V was cut back by 0 bases and J by 6 bases. The CDR3 runs 18 residues. Germline-derived CDR1 and CDR2 are LGHNA and YSLEER. CDR3 coding DNA: TGCGCCAGCAGCCAAGAGCGTCTAGCGGGGGGGCCGGGAAACATTCAGTACTTC. Its protein is CASSQERLAGGPGNIQYF.

V gene TRBV6-6 combines with J gene TRBJ2-5, with D unclear. V lost 5 bases and J lost 5, with 15 bases in between. CDR1 and CDR2 from the germline V gene are MNHNY and SVGAGI (reference sequence). The CDR3 contains 14 residues. In nucleotides, the CDR3 is TGTGCCAGCAGTCCGACCGCCCTCGGGGAGACCCAGTACTTC. Translating it yields CASSPTALGETQYF.

The V gene is TRBV4-3, the J gene TRBJ2-7; the D gene could be TRBD1 or TRBD2 (5 bases each). V lost 1 base and J lost 3, with 10 bases in between. The CDR3 is 14 residues long. Germline V gene lookup returns CDR1 LGHNA and CDR2 YSLEER. DNA of the CDR3: TGCGCCAGCAGCCAAGGGTGGGGGAACTACGAGCAGTACTTC. It is translated as CASSQGWGNYEQYF.

The chain joins TRBV7-9 to TRBJ1-2; D might be TRBD1 (5 bases). V was trimmed by 5 bases and J by 5 bases, leaving 18 bases between them. Germline lookup yields CDR1 SEHNR and CDR2 FQNEAQ (reference sequence). CDR3 length: 15 residues. For the CDR3, the DNA is TGTGCCAGCAGCCCCCGGCGGGACGACCCGTATGGCTACACCTTC. Amino acid sequence: CASSPRRDDPYGYTF.

This clonotype was recorded many times. The CDR3 coding sequence is TGTGCCAGCAGCCGGGGACGCGAGACCCAGTACTTC. Translation: CASSRGRETQYF. The gene calls are TRBV25-1 and TRBJ2-5; D possibly uses TRBD1 or TRBD2 (5 bases each). V was shortened by 6 bases and J by 5 bases, with 10 bases between the two germline ends. This CDR3 has 12 amino acids. Germline V lookup: CDR1 MGHDK, CDR2 SYGVNS.